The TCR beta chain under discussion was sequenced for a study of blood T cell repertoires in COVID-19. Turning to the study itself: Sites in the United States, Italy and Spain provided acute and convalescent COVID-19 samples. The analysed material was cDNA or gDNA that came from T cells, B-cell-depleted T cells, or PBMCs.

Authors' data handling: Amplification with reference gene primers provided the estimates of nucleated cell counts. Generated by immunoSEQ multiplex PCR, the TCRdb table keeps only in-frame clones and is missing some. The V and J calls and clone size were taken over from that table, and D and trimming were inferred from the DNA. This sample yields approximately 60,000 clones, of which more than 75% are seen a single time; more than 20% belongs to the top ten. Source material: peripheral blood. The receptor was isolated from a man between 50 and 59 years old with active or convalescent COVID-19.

The CDR3 coding sequence is TGTGCCAGCAGCTTGGGGTCAGGGATGACAGATACGCAGTATTTT. It yields the protein CASSLGSGMTDTQYF. The V call is TRBV5-5, the J call TRBJ2-3; tentative D call: TRBD1 (5 bases). This CDR3 has 15 residues. Germline V gene data show CDR1 as SGHKS and CDR2 as YYEKEE (reference sequence). V was trimmed by 0 bases and J by 3 bases, leaving 11 bases between them.